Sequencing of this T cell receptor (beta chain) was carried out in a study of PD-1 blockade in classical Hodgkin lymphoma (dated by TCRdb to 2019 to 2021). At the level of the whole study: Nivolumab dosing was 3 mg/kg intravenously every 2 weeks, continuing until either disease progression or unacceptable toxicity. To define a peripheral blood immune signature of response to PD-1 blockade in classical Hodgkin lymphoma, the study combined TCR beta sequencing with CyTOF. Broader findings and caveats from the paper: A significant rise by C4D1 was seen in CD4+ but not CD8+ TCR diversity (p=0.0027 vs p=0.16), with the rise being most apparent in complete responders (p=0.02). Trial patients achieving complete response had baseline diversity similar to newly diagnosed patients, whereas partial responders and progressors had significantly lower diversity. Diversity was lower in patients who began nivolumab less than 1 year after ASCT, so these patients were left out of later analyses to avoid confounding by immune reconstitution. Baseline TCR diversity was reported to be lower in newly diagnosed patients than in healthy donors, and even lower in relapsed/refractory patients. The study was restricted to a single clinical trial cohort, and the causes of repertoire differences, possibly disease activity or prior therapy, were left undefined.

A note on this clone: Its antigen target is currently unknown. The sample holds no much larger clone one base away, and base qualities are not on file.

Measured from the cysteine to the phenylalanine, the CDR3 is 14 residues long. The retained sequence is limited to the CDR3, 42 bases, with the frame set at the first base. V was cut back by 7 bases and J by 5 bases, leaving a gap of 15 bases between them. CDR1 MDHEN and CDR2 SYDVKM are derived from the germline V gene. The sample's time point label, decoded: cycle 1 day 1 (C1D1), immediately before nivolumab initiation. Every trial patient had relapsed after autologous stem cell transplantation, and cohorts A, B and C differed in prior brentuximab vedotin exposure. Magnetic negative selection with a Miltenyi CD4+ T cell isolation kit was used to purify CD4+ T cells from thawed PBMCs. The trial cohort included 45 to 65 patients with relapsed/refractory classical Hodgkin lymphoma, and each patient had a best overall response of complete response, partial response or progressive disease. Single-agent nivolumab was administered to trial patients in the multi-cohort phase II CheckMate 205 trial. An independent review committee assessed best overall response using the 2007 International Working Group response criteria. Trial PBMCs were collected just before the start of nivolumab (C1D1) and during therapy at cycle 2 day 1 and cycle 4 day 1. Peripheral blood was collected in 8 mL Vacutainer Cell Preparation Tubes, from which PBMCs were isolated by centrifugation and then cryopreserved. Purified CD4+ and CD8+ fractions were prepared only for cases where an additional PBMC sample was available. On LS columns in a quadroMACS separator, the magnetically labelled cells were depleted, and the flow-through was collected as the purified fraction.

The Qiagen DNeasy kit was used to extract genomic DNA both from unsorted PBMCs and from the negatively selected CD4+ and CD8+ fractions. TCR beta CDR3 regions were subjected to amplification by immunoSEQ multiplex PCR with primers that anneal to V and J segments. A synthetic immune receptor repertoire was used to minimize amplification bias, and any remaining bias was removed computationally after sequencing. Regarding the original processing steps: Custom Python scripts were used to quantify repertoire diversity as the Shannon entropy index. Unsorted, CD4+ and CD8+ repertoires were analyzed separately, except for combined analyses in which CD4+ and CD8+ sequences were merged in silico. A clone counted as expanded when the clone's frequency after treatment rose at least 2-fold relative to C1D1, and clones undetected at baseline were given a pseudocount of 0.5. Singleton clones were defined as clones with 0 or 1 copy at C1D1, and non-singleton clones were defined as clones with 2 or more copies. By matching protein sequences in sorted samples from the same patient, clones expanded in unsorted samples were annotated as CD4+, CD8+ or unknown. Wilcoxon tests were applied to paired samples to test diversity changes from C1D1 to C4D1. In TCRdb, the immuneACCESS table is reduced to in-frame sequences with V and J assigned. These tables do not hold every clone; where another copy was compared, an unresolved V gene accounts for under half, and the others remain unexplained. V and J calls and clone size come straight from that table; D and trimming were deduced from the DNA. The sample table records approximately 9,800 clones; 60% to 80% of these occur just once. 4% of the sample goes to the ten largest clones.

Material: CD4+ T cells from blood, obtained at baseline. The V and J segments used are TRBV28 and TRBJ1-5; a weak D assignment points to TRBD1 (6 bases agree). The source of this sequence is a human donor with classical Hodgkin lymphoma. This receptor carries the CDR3 CASTRGQGHQPQHF. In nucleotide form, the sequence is TGTGCCAGCACCCGGGGGCAGGGCCATCAGCCCCAGCATTTT.